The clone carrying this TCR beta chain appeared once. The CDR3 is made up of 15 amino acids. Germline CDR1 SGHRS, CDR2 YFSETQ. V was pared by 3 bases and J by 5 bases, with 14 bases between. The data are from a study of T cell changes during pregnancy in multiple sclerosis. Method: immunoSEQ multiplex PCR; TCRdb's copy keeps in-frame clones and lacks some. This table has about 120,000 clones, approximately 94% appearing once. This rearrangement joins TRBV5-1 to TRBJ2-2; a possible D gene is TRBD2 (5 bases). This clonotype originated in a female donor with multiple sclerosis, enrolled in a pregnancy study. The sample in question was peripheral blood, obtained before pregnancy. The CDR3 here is CASSSQNRETGELFF. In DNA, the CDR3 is TGCGCCAGCAGCTCCCAAAATAGGGAGACCGGGGAGCTGTTTTTT.